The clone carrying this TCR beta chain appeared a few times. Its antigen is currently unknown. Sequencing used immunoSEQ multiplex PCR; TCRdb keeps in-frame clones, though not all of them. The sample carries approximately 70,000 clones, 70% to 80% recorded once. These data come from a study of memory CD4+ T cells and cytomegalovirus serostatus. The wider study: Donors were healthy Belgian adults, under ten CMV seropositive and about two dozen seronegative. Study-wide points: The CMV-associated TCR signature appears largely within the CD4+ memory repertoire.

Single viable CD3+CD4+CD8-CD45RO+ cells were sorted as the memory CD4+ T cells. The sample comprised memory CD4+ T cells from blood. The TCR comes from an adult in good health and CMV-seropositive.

The CDR3 loop reads CASSFGVSGELFF. The CDR3 nucleotides read TGTGCCAGCAGCTTTGGGGTGAGCGGGGAGCTGTTTTTT. The rearrangement joins TRBV7-9 to TRBJ2-2; no clear D gene. Germline V gives CDR1 SEHNR, CDR2 FQNEAQ (reference sequence). Trimming took off 3 bases at V and 7 bases at J, with 9 bases between the two ends. The CDR3 is made up of 13 amino acids.